Below, 2 T cell receptor beta chains from the same sample are listed, as sequenced in a study of blood T cell repertoires in COVID-19. Sequencing used immunoSEQ multiplex PCR; TCRdb keeps in-frame clones, though not all of them. The repertoire has 150,000 to 180,000 clones, less than 95% of them found once; the top ten carry 0.5% to 0.6%. The sequenced material came from peripheral blood. The receptors were sampled from a man over 45 with acute or convalescent COVID-19.

This chain uses TRBV19 with TRBJ1-2; tentatively, D is TRBD1 (5 bases). This CDR3 region has 12 residues. V was clipped by 8 bases and J by 4 bases, with 11 bases between them. CDR1 LNHDA and CDR2 SQIVND come from the germline V gene (reference sequence). The CDR3 loop is CASAEQGYGYTF. As DNA, the CDR3 is TGTGCCAGTGCGGAGCAGGGCTATGGCTACACCTTC.

The chain uses TRBV5-4 and TRBJ2-7; 7 bases are a match to TRBD1. The germline CDR1 and CDR2 sequences are SGHNT and YYREEE (reference sequence). With V trimmed by 4 bases and J by 8 bases, 15 bases remained unmatched. The CDR3 is made up of 15 amino acids. CDR3 bases: TGTGCCAGCAGCCCGTCGACAGGGTTTGGGGTGAAGCAGTACTTC. Protein product: CASSPSTGFGVKQYF.